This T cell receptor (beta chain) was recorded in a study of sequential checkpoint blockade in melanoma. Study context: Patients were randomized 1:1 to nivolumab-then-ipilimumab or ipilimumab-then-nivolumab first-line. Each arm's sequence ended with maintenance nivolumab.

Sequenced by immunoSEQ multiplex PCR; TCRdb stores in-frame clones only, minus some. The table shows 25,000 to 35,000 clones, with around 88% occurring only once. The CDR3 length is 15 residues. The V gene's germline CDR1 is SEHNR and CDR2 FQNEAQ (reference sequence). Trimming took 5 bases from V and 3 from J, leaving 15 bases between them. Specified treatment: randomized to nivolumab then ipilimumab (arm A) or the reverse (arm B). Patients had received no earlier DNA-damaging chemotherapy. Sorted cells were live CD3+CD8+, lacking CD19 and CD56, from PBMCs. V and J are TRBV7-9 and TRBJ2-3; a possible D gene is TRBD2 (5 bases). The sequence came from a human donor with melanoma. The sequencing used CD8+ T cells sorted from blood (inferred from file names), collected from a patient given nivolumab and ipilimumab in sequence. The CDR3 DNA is TGTGCCAGCAGCGGAAGCGGAGCATGGACAGATACGCAGTATTTT. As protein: CASSGSGAWTDTQYF.